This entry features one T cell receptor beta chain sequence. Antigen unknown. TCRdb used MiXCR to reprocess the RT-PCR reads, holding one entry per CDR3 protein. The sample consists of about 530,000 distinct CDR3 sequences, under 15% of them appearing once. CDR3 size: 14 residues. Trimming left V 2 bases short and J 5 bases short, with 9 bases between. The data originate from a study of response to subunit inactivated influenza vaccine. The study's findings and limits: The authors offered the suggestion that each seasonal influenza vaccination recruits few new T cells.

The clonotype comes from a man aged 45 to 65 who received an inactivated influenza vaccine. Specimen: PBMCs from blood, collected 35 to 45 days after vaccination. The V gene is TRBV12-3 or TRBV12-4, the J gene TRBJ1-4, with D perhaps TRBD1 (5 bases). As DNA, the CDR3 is TGTGCCAGCAGTTTAATGGGGGAAAATGAAAAACTGTTTTTT. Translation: CASSLMGENEKLFF.